One sample yielded the 15 T cell receptor beta chains listed below, sequenced in a study of cytomegalovirus exposure and HLA in healthy donors. Researchers ran the PCR with 60 Vbeta and 13 Jbeta primers. Here immunoSEQ multiplex PCR was the method, and the copy in TCRdb shows in-frame clones only, minus some. The sample gives about 200,000 clones, 75% to 85% of which show up once; 5.5% to 7% is in the top ten. The specimen sequenced was PBMCs. The receptors were sampled from a woman between 50 and 59 years old in good health and CMV-seropositive.

The chain uses TRBV9 and TRBJ2-5, with TRBD2 matching over 9 bases. The germline gives CDR1 SGDLS, CDR2 YYNGEE. The CDR3 has 15 amino acids. The V segment lost 4 bases and the J segment 6 bases; nucleotides outside the gene matches: 10. The CDR3 here is CASSSGRGGVKTQYF. CDR3 nucleotides: TGTGCCAGCAGCTCCGGGCGGGGGGGCGTAAAGACCCAGTACTTC. Full variable domain (rest looked up from reference TRBV9 and TRBJ2-5): DSGVTQTPKHLITATGQRVTLRCSPRSGDLSVYWYQQSLDQGLQFLIQYYNGEERAKGNILERFSAQQFPDLHSELNLSSLELGDSALYFCASSSGRGGVKTQYFGPGTRLLVL.

The V and J genes are TRBV21-1 and TRBJ1-1; the D call of TRBD1 is as the table states it, not checked on the DNA. TRBV21-1 is a documented pseudogene. The CDR3 contains 18 residues. This chain's CDR3 is CASSKGGPFRTTNTEAFF. The CDR3 nucleotides read TGTGCCAGCAGCAAAGGTGGGCCTTTTCGGACAACGAACACTGAAGCTTTCTTT.

A single count supports this clone. The chain uses TRBV19 and TRBJ1-4; the D gene is possibly TRBD1 (5 bases). Per the germline V gene, CDR1 is LNHDA and CDR2 is SQIVND (reference sequence). This CDR3 contains 16 residues. Trimming cost V 1 base and J 8 bases, with 17 bases left between them. CDR3 sequence: CASSIGNGREDEKLFF. As DNA, the CDR3 is TGTGCCAGTAGTATAGGGAACGGCAGGGAGGACGAAAAACTGTTTTTT.

This clone was seen a few times. The chain joins TRBV4-1 to TRBJ2-7, with a tentative D call TRBD2 (6 bases). The germline V gene has CDR1 MGHRA and CDR2 YSYEKL. The CDR3 consists of 15 residues. Trimming cost V 0 bases and J 0 bases, with 9 bases left between them. The CDR3 is CASSQDSGSSYEQYF. The CDR3 nucleotides are TGCGCCAGCAGCCAAGATAGCGGAAGCTCCTACGAGCAGTACTTC.

The CDR3, as DNA: TGTGCCAGCAGCTCATCGGGGGGTGGACAAGAGACCCAGTACTTC. Translated: CASSSSGGGQETQYF. V gene TRBV5-4 combines with J gene TRBJ2-5, with 7 bases fitting TRBD2. This CDR3 contains 15 residues. V shed 3 bases, J shed 2 bases, and the junction held 7 bases outside the gene matches. Germline V gene lookup returns CDR1 SGHNT and CDR2 YYREEE (reference sequence).

V gene TRBV7-8 combines with J gene TRBJ1-2; D is unresolved. From germline, CDR1 is SGHVS and CDR2 FQNEAQ. The CDR3 is made up of 15 amino acids. Trimming removed 0 bases from V and 0 bases from J, with 8 bases in between. In DNA, the CDR3 is TGTGCCAGCAGCTTAGCGCCAGGAACTAACTATGGCTACACCTTC. This translates into CASSLAPGTNYGYTF.

The chain has TRBV11-2 and TRBJ1-6; possible D gene TRBD1, 6 bases. The CDR3 is made up of 15 amino acids. Germline V lookup: CDR1 SGHAT, CDR2 FQNNGV. V shed 4 bases and J shed 7 bases, with 14 bases lying between them. The CDR3 bases are TGTGCCAGCAGCTCGGCGGGGGCAGTAAATTCACCCCTCCACTTT. It is translated as CASSSAGAVNSPLHF.

The V call is TRBV5-6, the J call TRBJ2-1; 8 bases map to TRBD2. Germline CDR1 SGHDT, CDR2 YYEEEE. Unmatched junction bases numbered 9, after V lost 0 bases and J lost 10 bases. CDR3 length: 15 residues. Here the CDR3 reads CASSLVAGGVGEQFF. In DNA, the CDR3 is TGTGCCAGCAGCTTGGTGGCGGGAGGTGTCGGGGAGCAGTTCTTC.

J is TRBJ2-1 and V is TRBV5-1, with TRBD2 matching 8 bases. The CDR3 extends over 15 amino acids. V shed 0 bases, J shed 8 bases, and the junction held 7 bases outside the gene matches. CDR1 and CDR2 from the germline V gene are SGHRS and YFSETQ. The CDR3 DNA reads TGCGCCAGCAGCTTGGCCGGGGGGGGTCAGGATGAGCAGTTCTTC. It encodes CASSLAGGGQDEQFF.

The V gene is TRBV27, the J gene TRBJ2-7, with TRBD2 matching 12 bases. In germline, CDR1 is MNHEY, CDR2 SMNVEV (reference sequence). The CDR3 contains 18 residues. V lost 5 bases and J lost 3; bases outside the gene matches: 14. The CDR3 DNA is TGTGCCAGCAGTCAGAGACTAGCGGGAGTTGATTCGTTCTACGAGCAGTACTTC. It translates to CASSQRLAGVDSFYEQYF.

The chain employs TRBV6-6 and TRBJ2-7; 9 nucleotides align to TRBD1. The CDR3 covers 14 residues. Germline V CDR1 and CDR2: MNHNY, SVGAGI (reference sequence). J lost 4 bases, V lost 5 bases, and 6 bases had no gene match. As DNA, the CDR3 is TGTGCCAGCAGTCGGGACAGGGAAAGGTACGAGCAGTACTTC. Protein sequence: CASSRDRERYEQYF.

The CDR3: CASSPSDGTAVLEQYF. CDR3 nucleotide sequence: TGCGCCAGCAGCCCTAGCGATGGGACGGCCGTATTGGAGCAGTACTTC. This rearrangement joins TRBV4-1 to TRBJ2-7, with D maybe TRBD2 (6 bases). Germline loops: CDR1 MGHRA, CDR2 YSYEKL. V was clipped by 4 bases and J by 7 bases, with 23 bases between them. CDR3 size: 16 residues.

On this clone itself: Different DNA sequences within this sample yield the same CDR3. This sequence joins TRBV5-4 and TRBJ1-2, with D tentatively TRBD1 (6 bases). The CDR3 is 15 amino acids. From germline, CDR1 is SGHNT and CDR2 YYREEE (reference sequence). V was trimmed by 1 base and J by 4 bases, leaving 14 bases between them. The CDR3 sequence: CASSLRQGLSYGYTF. The CDR3 DNA follows: TGTGCCAGCAGCTTGCGCCAGGGGCTCTCCTATGGCTACACCTTC.

The chain links TRBV28 to TRBJ2-2, with TRBD1 identical over 7 bases. Germline-derived CDR1 and CDR2 are MDHEN and SYDVKM. The junction had 6 bases not matched to a gene; V was cut back by 6 bases and J by 2 bases. CDR3 length: 15 amino acids. CDR3 loop: CASRSRDRNTGELFF. Written as DNA, the CDR3 is TGTGCCAGCAGATCCCGGGACAGAAACACCGGGGAGCTGTTTTTT.

The V gene is TRBV5-1, the J gene TRBJ1-2; TRBD1 matches at 7 bases. CDR1 SGHRS and CDR2 YFSETQ come from the germline V gene. The CDR3 covers 15 residues. With 5 bases clipped from V and 0 bases from J, the junction kept 7 bases outside the gene matches. The CDR3 DNA follows: TGCGCCAGCAGAACCGGGACAGAAGCTAACTATGGCTACACCTTC. This codes for CASRTGTEANYGYTF.